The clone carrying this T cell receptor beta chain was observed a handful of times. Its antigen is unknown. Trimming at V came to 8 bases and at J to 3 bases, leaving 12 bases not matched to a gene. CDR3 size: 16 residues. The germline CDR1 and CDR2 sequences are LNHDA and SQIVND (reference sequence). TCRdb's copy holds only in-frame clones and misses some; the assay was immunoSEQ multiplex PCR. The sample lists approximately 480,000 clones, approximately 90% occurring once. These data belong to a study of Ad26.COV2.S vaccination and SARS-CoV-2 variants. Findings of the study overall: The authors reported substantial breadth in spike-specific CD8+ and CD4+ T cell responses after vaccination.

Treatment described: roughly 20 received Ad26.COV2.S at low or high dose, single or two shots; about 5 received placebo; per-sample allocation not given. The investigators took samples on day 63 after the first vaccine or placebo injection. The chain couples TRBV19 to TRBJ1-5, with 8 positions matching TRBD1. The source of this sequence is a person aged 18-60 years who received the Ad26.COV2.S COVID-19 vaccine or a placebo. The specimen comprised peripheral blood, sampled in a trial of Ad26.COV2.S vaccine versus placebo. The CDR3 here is CASGAEDRGNNQPQHF. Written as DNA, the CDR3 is TGTGCCAGTGGTGCTGAAGACAGGGGTAACAATCAGCCCCAGCATTTT.